Shown below are 14 T cell receptor beta chains from a single sample sequenced in a study of CD8+CD57+ T cells in acquired aplastic anemia. The authors sequenced patients whose flow cytometry had shown CD8+CD57+ cell expansion. Researchers used genomic DNA as the template to profile TCR beta VDJ and CDR3. MiXCR was run by TCRdb on the reads, yielding one entry per CDR3 protein. Of 250,000 to 300,000 distinct CDR3 sequences detected, 56% appear once; the ten largest clones hold approximately 1.3%. Source material: sorted CD4+, CD8+, or CD8+CD57+ T cells (not recorded which) from PBMCs. Receptors originate from a human donor with aplastic anemia.

The rearrangement joins TRBV15 to TRBJ1-1, with TRBD1 matching over 7 bases. The CDR3 consists of 14 residues. Germline CDR1 LNHNV, CDR2 YYDKDF (reference sequence). Trimming removed 3 bases from V and 1 base from J; junction bases left unmatched: 2. CDR3 in DNA: TGTGCCACCAGCAGGGGGACAGAGAACACTGAAGCTTTCTTT. This encodes CATSRGTENTEAFF.

This clonotype was counted ten times or more. V is TRBV5-8 and J is TRBJ1-1; D is unresolved. V gave up 0 bases and J gave up 4 bases, with 13 bases separating them. The CDR3 covers 15 residues. The germline CDR1 and CDR2 sequences are SGHTS and YDEGEE. The CDR3 spells CASSLDSRVGTEAFF. Here the CDR3 DNA reads TGTGCCAGCAGCTTGGACAGTAGGGTTGGCACTGAAGCTTTCTTT.

This clonotype was observed a few times. J is TRBJ1-5 and V is TRBV15; unclear D gene. Germline V gene data show CDR1 as LNHNV and CDR2 as YYDKDF (reference sequence). Trimming cost V 1 base and J 5 bases, with 6 bases left between them. The CDR3 spans 13 residues. CDR3 DNA: TGTGCCACCAGCAGAGGAACGTATCAGCCCCAGCATTTT. It yields the protein CATSRGTYQPQHF.

This clonotype showed up many times. CDR3 DNA: TGCAGCGCCACCAAGTACGCGGGGACAGGGGGCAGGTCAGATACGCAGTATTTT. Protein sequence: CSATKYAGTGGRSDTQYF. The rearrangement links TRBV29-1 to TRBJ2-3; 12 bases are a match to TRBD1. CDR3 length equals 18 residues. CDR1 and CDR2 from the germline V gene are SQVTM and ANQGSEA. The V and J ends lost 7 bases and 4 bases, in that order; junction bases with no gene match: 18.

V gene TRBV25-1 combines with J gene TRBJ1-2; no firm D call. The V end lost 4 bases, the J end lost 2 bases, and 8 bases lay between the germline ends. Germline loops: CDR1 MGHDK, CDR2 SYGVNS. This CDR3 comprises 13 residues. CDR3 protein: CASSGPINYGYTF. The CDR3 region has the DNA TGTGCCAGCAGTGGCCCCATCAACTATGGCTACACCTTC.

This clonotype was observed a single time. The chain combines TRBV10-1 with TRBJ1-2, with 9 bases that match TRBD1. J was trimmed by 8 bases and V by 5 bases; bases with no gene match: 18. The germline V gene has CDR1 WNHNN and CDR2 SYGVQD (reference sequence). This CDR3 is built from 17 residues. Here the CDR3 DNA reads TGCGCCAGCAGTTACTCGATGCTGCGACAGGGGGAGGGGGGCTACACCTTC. Its protein is CASSYSMLRQGEGGYTF.

The table lists this clonotype with many counts. The J gene is TRBJ2-7, the V gene TRBV5-5; the match to TRBD1 covers 8 bases. CDR3 length: 15 residues. In germline, CDR1 is SGHKS, CDR2 YYEKEE (reference sequence). Unmatched junction bases numbered 6, after V lost 3 bases and J lost 1 base. The CDR3 DNA reads as TGTGCCAGCAGCTCCAGGACAGGGATTTCCTACGAGCAGTACTTC. Encoded protein: CASSSRTGISYEQYF.

The V gene is TRBV6-2 or TRBV6-3, the J gene TRBJ2-7; tentative D call: TRBD2 (7 bases). The CDR3 has 14 residues. CDR1 and CDR2 (germline): MNHEY, SVGEGT. V lost 5 bases and J lost 3, with 14 bases in between. The CDR3 reads CASSTGGQLYEQYF. The CDR3 nucleotides read TGTGCCAGCAGTACGGGAGGACAGCTCTACGAGCAGTACTTC.

V gene TRBV5-4 combines with J gene TRBJ1-4; TRBD1 might be the D (5 bases). The CDR3 runs 13 residues. V lost 3 bases and J lost 7, with 10 bases in between. Germline CDR1 is SGHNT and CDR2 is YYREEE (reference sequence). In DNA form, the CDR3 reads TGTGCCAGCAGCTCAGGGACCAGTGAAAAACTGTTTTTT. Its protein is CASSSGTSEKLFF.

This clonotype was seen many times. This chain connects TRBV5-1 to TRBJ1-2, with a possible D match to TRBD1 (6 bases). From germline, CDR1 is SGHRS and CDR2 YFSETQ. V lost 0 bases and J lost 7, with 13 bases in between. The CDR3 spans 14 residues. As DNA, the CDR3 is TGCGCCAGCAGCTTGGAGGGGGAAGGGACTGGCTACACCTTC. Its translation: CASSLEGEGTGYTF.

The chain has TRBV5-8 and TRBJ2-5; D might be TRBD1 or TRBD2, each matching 5 bases. The CDR3 has 12 amino acids. With 7 bases removed from V and 5 bases from J, the gap between germline ends came to 12 bases. Germline assignment: CDR1 SGHTS and CDR2 YDEGEE. Here the CDR3 DNA reads TGTGCCAGCCATGCTTGGGGGGAGACCCAGTACTTC. The encoded protein is CASHAWGETQYF.

This clonotype has only one observation. This chain uses TRBV2 with TRBJ2-5; D not certain. CDR3 length equals 13 residues. With 8 bases removed from V and 7 bases from J, the gap between germline ends came to 17 bases. Germline assignment: CDR1 SNHLY and CDR2 FYNNEI. CDR3 sequence (DNA): TGTGCCAGCCGCAGCGAAGCTAAGGGGACCCAGTACTTC. It is translated as CASRSEAKGTQYF.

The gene calls are TRBV29-1 and TRBJ2-3; D is uncertain. Germline lookup yields CDR1 SQVTM and CDR2 ANQGSEA. The CDR3 runs 12 residues. The V gene lost 6 bases and the J gene lost 2 bases, with 9 bases spanning the gap. CDR3 in amino acids: CSVSDPTDTQYF. The CDR3 DNA is TGCAGCGTCTCAGACCCCACAGATACGCAGTATTTT.

In its sample, this clonotype was seen many times. The chain combines TRBV9 with TRBJ2-3; 8 bases are a match to TRBD1. J lost 2 bases, V lost 4 bases, and 6 bases had no gene match. This CDR3 region has 15 residues. Germline CDR1 SGDLS, CDR2 YYNGEE. DNA for the CDR3: TGTGCCAGCAGCTCAAGGACAGGGAACACAGATACGCAGTATTTT. Its protein is CASSSRTGNTDTQYF.